A single sample gave rise to the 20 T cell receptor beta chains below, sequenced in a study of CD4 T cells in lung cancer. Profiling relied on immunoSEQ multiplex PCR, and the TCRdb table lists in-frame clones only, not all of them. The repertoire holds a few thousand clones, over 70% seen once, with roughly 15% in the top ten. The sample comprised lung tumor tissue. Source of these receptors: a man in his 60s with non-small cell lung cancer.

This chain joins TRBV6-1 and TRBJ1-5; maybe TRBD1 (6 bases). The germline V and J ends were trimmed by 2 bases and 5 bases, with 13 bases remaining between them. CDR1 is MNHNS, CDR2 SASEGT, per germline. There are 15 residues in the CDR3. Written as DNA, the CDR3 is TGTGCCAGCAGTGAACCTACAGGGTTGGATCAGCCCCAGCATTTT. Encoded protein: CASSEPTGLDQPQHF.

J is TRBJ2-3 and V is TRBV14; no clear D. The CDR3 is 16 amino acids. Per germline, CDR1 SGHDN and CDR2 FVKESK. Trimming left V 0 bases short and J 1 base short, with 11 bases between. CDR3 sequence: CASSQDLGQGTDTQYF. CDR3 in DNA: TGTGCCAGCAGCCAAGATCTTGGGCAGGGCACAGATACGCAGTATTTT. Together with reference TRBV14 and TRBJ2-3, the CDR3 gives the full variable domain: EAGVTQFPSHSVIEKGQTVTLRCDPISGHDNLYWYRRVMGKEIKFLLHFVKESKQDESGMPNNRFLAERTGGTYSTLKVQPAELEDSGVYFCASSQDLGQGTDTQYFGPGTRLTVL.

The chain uses TRBV5-1 and TRBJ1-1; D not resolved. The CDR3 consists of 14 residues. Germline V lookup: CDR1 SGHRS, CDR2 YFSETQ. Trimming shortened V by 0 bases and J by 5 bases, and 11 bases separated the two germline ends. This chain's CDR3 is CASSLEQPGTEAFF. The CDR3 DNA is TGCGCCAGCAGCTTGGAACAACCGGGAACTGAAGCTTTCTTT.

This chain uses TRBV7-3 with TRBJ2-5; the match to TRBD1 covers 8 bases. The CDR3 is 16 amino acids. Trimming cost V 4 bases and J 4 bases; bases outside gene matches: 11. CDR1 is SGHTA, CDR2 FQGTGA, per germline. The DNA of the CDR3 is TGTGCCAGCAGCTCAAAAGGGACAGGAGGACCAGAGACCCAGTACTTC. It yields the protein CASSSKGTGGPETQYF.

This chain joins TRBV5-1 and TRBJ2-5, with D possibly being TRBD2 (5 bases). The V end lost 3 bases, the J end lost 4 bases, and 13 bases lay between the germline ends. The CDR3 runs to 14 residues. Looked up from germline, CDR1 is SGHRS and CDR2 is YFSETQ. CDR3 protein: CASSSDSNRETQYF. The CDR3 coding sequence is TGCGCCAGCAGCTCGGACTCAAACCGAGAGACCCAGTACTTC.

The chain is built from TRBV7-2 and TRBJ2-2; 15 nucleotides line up with TRBD2. This CDR3 contains 19 residues. Per germline, CDR1 SGHTA and CDR2 FQGNSA. Losses at the gene ends were 1 base for V and 1 base for J; bases not matched to a gene: 4. CDR3 region: CASSLGGLAGGRNTGELFF. The CDR3 DNA reads TGTGCCAGCAGCTTAGGGGGACTAGCGGGAGGAAGGAACACCGGGGAGCTGTTTTTT.

The chain recombines TRBV2 with TRBJ2-7; 7 positions agree with TRBD1. Germline values: CDR1 SNHLY, CDR2 FYNNEI. The CDR3 sequence is 12 residues long. The V gene end was trimmed by 4 bases and the J gene end by 7 bases; junction bases not matched to a gene: 4. The DNA of the CDR3 is TGTGCCAGCAGTGGAGGGGGCGAAGAGCAGTACTTC. Protein: CASSGGGEEQYF.

V is TRBV29-1 and J is TRBJ2-1; 9 nucleotides line up with TRBD1. The CDR3 contains 12 residues. The V gene end was trimmed by 5 bases and the J gene end by 12 bases; junction bases not matched to a gene: 8. The germline gives CDR1 SQVTM, CDR2 ANQGSEA. In DNA, the CDR3 is TGCAGCGTTCATGACAGGGGGATTTTGCAGTTCTTC. Amino acid sequence: CSVHDRGILQFF.

The chain is built from TRBV6-6 and TRBJ1-5; D is uncertain. The germline V gene has CDR1 MNHNY and CDR2 SVGAGI (reference sequence). Trimming stripped 0 bases from V and 7 bases from J, with 4 bases between. CDR3 size: 12 residues. CDR3 in amino acids: CASSYSRQPQHF. CDR3 in DNA: TGTGCCAGCAGTTACTCGAGGCAGCCCCAGCATTTT.

V and J are TRBV28 and TRBJ2-7; maybe TRBD2 (6 bases). CDR1 and CDR2 (germline): MDHEN, SYDVKM. There are 14 residues in the CDR3. The V end lost 4 bases, the J end lost 0 bases, and 10 bases lay between the germline ends. Here the CDR3 reads CASSWTGASYEQYF. CDR3 sequence (DNA): TGTGCCAGCAGTTGGACGGGAGCCTCCTACGAGCAGTACTTC.

The chain employs TRBV7-3 and TRBJ2-1; 9 nucleotides match TRBD2. V lost 3 bases and J lost 8; bases outside the gene matches: 11. The CDR3 spans 16 residues. The germline V gene encodes CDR1 SGHTA and CDR2 FQGTGA. DNA for the CDR3: TGTGCCAGCAGCTTCTCCGGGACTAGCAGGGCCCATGAGCAGTTCTTC. Its protein product is CASSFSGTSRAHEQFF.

The V gene is TRBV15, the J gene TRBJ2-3, with 7 positions matching TRBD2. From germline, CDR1 is LNHNV and CDR2 YYDKDF (reference sequence). The CDR3 contains 15 residues. The V gene end was trimmed by 9 bases and the J gene end by 1 base; junction bases not matched to a gene: 10. CDR3 in amino acids: CATGTQSGGTDTQYF. The CDR3 coding sequence is TGTGCCACGGGTACTCAAAGCGGGGGCACAGATACGCAGTATTTT.

This clone was detected only a few times. V and J are TRBV11-1 and TRBJ2-3, with a weak D call TRBD1 (5 bases). V dropped 2 bases and J dropped 2 bases, with 11 bases sitting between them. CDR3 length equals 15 residues. The germline CDR1 and CDR2 sequences are SGHAT and FQDESV (reference sequence). The CDR3 is CASSLISGPTDTQYF. The CDR3 nucleotides are TGTGCCAGCAGCTTAATTTCAGGGCCCACAGATACGCAGTATTTT.

The table lists this clone with a few counts. The V and J genes are TRBV7-6 and TRBJ2-1; 8 nucleotides align to TRBD1. Unmatched junction bases numbered 12, after V lost 5 bases and J lost 9 bases. The CDR3 extends over 15 amino acids. The germline V gene encodes CDR1 SGHVS and CDR2 FNYEAQ. Written as DNA, the CDR3 is TGTGCCAGCAGCCCCCGGACAGGGTGGTTGGGTGAGCAGTTCTTC. This encodes CASSPRTGWLGEQFF.

DNA for the CDR3: TGTGCCAGTAGTATAGCTACAGGGAGGGTCCATGAGCAGTTCTTC. It yields the protein CASSIATGRVHEQFF. The rearrangement joins TRBV19 to TRBJ2-1; the D gene is possibly TRBD2 (7 bases). This CDR3 contains 15 residues. Germline CDR1 and CDR2: LNHDA and SQIVND (reference sequence). V was clipped by 1 base and J by 8 bases, with 15 bases between them.

This clone occurred a few times. This chain uses TRBV4-1 with TRBJ2-7; 9 nucleotides match TRBD2. Germline assignment: CDR1 MGHRA and CDR2 YSYEKL. The CDR3 spans 16 residues. Germline trimming cut 4 bases from V and 8 bases from J; bases unmatched to any gene: 15. CDR3 residues: CASSLGLAQHLRKQYV. CDR3 in DNA: TGCGCCAGCAGCCTGGGACTAGCCCAACACTTACGAAAGCAGTACGTC.

This clone was seen a handful of times. The chain links TRBV5-8 to TRBJ1-5; D remains ambiguous. V lost 0 bases to trimming and J lost 7 bases, with 11 bases between them. The V gene's germline CDR1 is SGHTS and CDR2 YDEGEE. The CDR3 sequence is 14 residues long. CDR3 sequence reads: CASSLGLKEQPQHF. CDR3 sequence (DNA): TGTGCCAGCAGCTTGGGACTTAAGGAACAGCCCCAGCATTTT.

The gene calls are TRBV7-9 and TRBJ1-2; possibly TRBD1 for D (5 bases). The CDR3 runs to 15 residues. Germline V gene data show CDR1 as SEHNR and CDR2 as FQNEAQ (reference sequence). Trimming stripped 5 bases from V and 4 bases from J, with 17 bases between. Here the CDR3 DNA reads TGTGCCAGCAGCCATACGACAGCGCCCGCCTATGGCTACACCTTC. This encodes CASSHTTAPAYGYTF.

The chain joins TRBV6-5 to TRBJ1-1; D gene unclear. The CDR3 runs to 15 residues. V was pared by 3 bases and J by 0 bases, with 11 bases between. Looked up from germline, CDR1 is MNHEY and CDR2 is SVGAGI. Here the CDR3 reads CASSYWPEMNTEAFF. Written as DNA, the CDR3 is TGTGCCAGCAGTTATTGGCCGGAGATGAACACTGAAGCTTTCTTT.

The DNA for the CDR3 is TGTGCCAGCAGTGACTCGGAGGTAGATGAGCAGTTCTTC. It yields the protein CASSDSEVDEQFF. The chain has TRBV6-4 and TRBJ2-1; D might be TRBD2 (5 bases). CDR3 length equals 13 residues. V was pared by 0 bases and J by 8 bases, with 8 bases between. In germline, CDR1 is MRHNA, CDR2 SNTAGT.